This passage covers 31 T cell receptor beta chains from one sample sequenced in a study of T cell responses to AZD1222 COVID-19 vaccine. Using immunoSEQ multiplex PCR, the repertoire was profiled, and TCRdb retains in-frame clones only, with some absent. The sample consists of about 180,000 clones, 80% to 90% of them appearing once. Sequenced material: peripheral blood, taken 28 days after the second AZD1222 dose. These receptor sequences come from an adult who received the AZD1222 COVID-19 vaccine.

This sequence joins TRBV5-1 and TRBJ2-2, with TRBD1 as a possible D gene (6 bases). V dropped 4 bases and J dropped 4 bases, with 17 bases sitting between them. Germline V CDR1 and CDR2: SGHRS, YFSETQ. This CDR3 spans 16 amino acids. The CDR3 protein is CASSPGWDTTTGELFF. CDR3 bases: TGCGCCAGCAGCCCGGGGTGGGACACCACCACCGGGGAGCTGTTTTTT. The variable domain in full, completed from reference TRBV5-1 and TRBJ2-2, reads KAGVTQTPRYLIKTRGQQVTLSCSPISGHRSVSWYQQTPGQGLQFLFEYFSETQRNKGNFPGRFSGRQFSNSRSEMNVSTLELGDSALYLCASSPGWDTTTGELFFGEGSRLTVL.

The chain is built from TRBV29-1 and TRBJ2-4; unclear D gene. The germline CDR1 and CDR2 sequences are SQVTM and ANQGSEA. This CDR3 has 12 amino acids. Trimming removed 6 bases at V and 2 bases at J, with 8 bases between. The CDR3 DNA is TGCAGCGTAGAGTTCACCAAAAACATTCAGTACTTC. This codes for CSVEFTKNIQYF.

This chain uses TRBV6-5 with TRBJ2-7; 7 bases fit TRBD1. Germline CDR1 and CDR2: MNHEY and SVGAGI. V lost 8 bases to trimming and J lost 2 bases; unmatched junction nucleotides: 6. The length of the CDR3 is 13 residues. The CDR3 region is CASLGGLTYEQYF. CDR3 in DNA: TGTGCCAGCCTAGGGGGCCTGACCTACGAGCAGTACTTC.

The sample holds one count of this clone. This chain uses TRBV21-1 with TRBJ2-1; the table's D call of TRBD2 was not tested on the DNA. TRBV21-1 is annotated as a pseudogene. CDR3 length: 22 residues. CDR3 sequence: CASSKAPREERGAPPTRNEQFF. The CDR3 DNA reads as TGTGCCAGCAGCAAAGCCCCTCGGGAGGAGCGGGGGGCCCCCCCTACACGGAATGAGCAGTTCTTC.

V usage is TRBV4-1 and J usage is TRBJ1-1, with D maybe TRBD1 (6 bases). Trimming shortened V by 6 bases and J by 2 bases, and 10 bases separated the two germline ends. This CDR3 spans 13 amino acids. Germline lookup yields CDR1 MGHRA and CDR2 YSYEKL. The CDR3 DNA sequence: TGCGCCAGCAGTTACAGGGAAAACACTGAAGCTTTCTTT. It specifies CASSYRENTEAFF.

The chain employs TRBV12-3 or TRBV12-4 and TRBJ2-2; D uncertain. V dropped 6 bases and J dropped 6 bases, with 11 bases sitting between them. CDR3 length: 13 amino acids. CDR3 amino acids: CASRPVGPGELFF. DNA of the CDR3: TGTGCCAGCAGACCCGTGGGTCCCGGGGAGCTGTTTTTT.

This clone was observed a few times. The V gene is TRBV27, the J gene TRBJ1-4, with unresolved D. CDR1 and CDR2 from the germline V gene are MNHEY and SMNVEV (reference sequence). Between the trimmed V and J ends, which lost 4 bases and 8 bases, there was a span of 14 bases. The CDR3 length is 14 residues. The CDR3 DNA is TGTGCCAGCAGTTCCATCCCGGGGTACGAAAAACTGTTTTTT. The encoded protein is CASSSIPGYEKLFF.

This clone was recorded once. The sample holds other DNA sequences that translate to the same CDR3. The chain recombines TRBV11-2 with TRBJ1-5; 8 bases are a match to TRBD1. With V trimmed by 1 base and J by 5 bases, 4 bases remained unmatched. The CDR3 totals 15 residues. Germline V CDR1 and CDR2: SGHAT, FQNNGV. Written as DNA, the CDR3 is TGTGCCAGCAGCTTAGGGCCACAGGGGGATCAGCCCCAGCATTTT. As protein: CASSLGPQGDQPQHF.

This clone came up once. The chain uses TRBV6-5 and TRBJ1-2; TRBD1 matches 7 bases. With 10 bases clipped from V and 4 bases from J, the junction kept 12 bases outside the gene matches. This CDR3 has 14 residues. Germline loops: CDR1 MNHEY, CDR2 SVGAGI. CDR3: CAITRDRTSYGYTF. In DNA, the CDR3 is TGTGCCATCACTCGGGACAGAACGTCCTATGGCTACACCTTC.

The chain uses TRBV9 and TRBJ2-1, with 11 bases lining up with TRBD2. The germline gives CDR1 SGDLS, CDR2 YYNGEE. Germline trimming cut 0 bases from V and 9 bases from J; bases unmatched to any gene: 5. The length of the CDR3 is 15 residues. CDR3 in amino acids: CASSVELAGDREQFF. CDR3 bases: TGTGCCAGCAGCGTAGAACTAGCGGGGGACCGTGAGCAGTTCTTC.

The chain couples TRBV5-4 to TRBJ2-7, with 7 bases identical to TRBD2. There are 15 residues in the CDR3. Germline CDR1 reads SGHNT; CDR2 reads YYREEE (reference sequence). J gave up 0 bases and V 0 bases, and 3 bases lay outside the gene matches. CDR3 in amino acids: CASSLERGDSYEQYF. CDR3 DNA: TGTGCCAGCAGCTTGGAACGGGGGGACTCCTACGAGCAGTACTTC.

As regards this clone: A read error may account for a junction end that differs from germline. The rearrangement links TRBV4-1 to TRBJ2-1; perhaps TRBD1 as D (5 bases). Germline values: CDR1 MGHRA, CDR2 YSYEKL. The CDR3 loop spans 15 amino acids. The CDR3 loop is CASSSRLGEKPTSVF. The CDR3 DNA reads as TGCGCCAGCAGCTCCCGTCTAGGGGAAAAGCCTACGAGTGTCTTC.

V and J are TRBV5-1 and TRBJ1-1; D ambiguous. Trimming shortened V by 6 bases and J by 1 base, and 13 bases separated the two germline ends. This CDR3 has 14 amino acids. Germline V gene sequence: CDR1 SGHRS, CDR2 YFSETQ. The CDR3 DNA reads as TGCGCCAGCAAGGAGTCGGGCCAGAACACTGAAGCTTTCTTT. Amino acid sequence: CASKESGQNTEAFF.

This rearrangement joins TRBV12-3 or TRBV12-4 to TRBJ2-2; TRBD1 is a possible D gene (5 bases). The CDR3 length is 13 residues. V was pared by 11 bases and J by 7 bases, with 17 bases between. This CDR3 is CAHRAGNHGELFF. The DNA of the CDR3 is TGTGCCCACCGGGCAGGGAACCACGGGGAGCTGTTTTTT.

The table lists this clone with a count of one. The rearrangement joins TRBV7-3 to TRBJ2-2; 8 bases line up with TRBD1. This CDR3 comprises 16 residues. Germline values: CDR1 SGHTA, CDR2 FQGTGA. The ends lost 4 bases at V and 6 bases at J; junction bases unmatched: 10. The CDR3 here is CASSSKTGVVAGELFF. As DNA, the CDR3 is TGTGCCAGCAGCTCAAAGACAGGGGTAGTCGCCGGGGAGCTGTTTTTT.

The V and J genes are TRBV6-1 and TRBJ2-5; 11 nucleotides agree with TRBD2. J lost 1 base, V lost 4 bases, and 8 bases had no gene match. The germline V gene encodes CDR1 MNHNS and CDR2 SASEGT. The CDR3 is made up of 17 amino acids. The CDR3 DNA reads TGTGCCAGCAGTGCCCCCACTAGCGGGGGCCGCCAAGAGACCCAGTACTTC. This sequence encodes CASSAPTSGGRQETQYF.

V usage is TRBV12-5 and J usage is TRBJ1-3; D is undetermined. Germline loops: CDR1 LGHNT, CDR2 FRNRAP. The CDR3 contains 13 residues. The V gene lost 5 bases and the J gene lost 3 bases, with 8 bases spanning the gap. This CDR3 reads CASGELGGNTIYF. Here the CDR3 DNA reads TGTGCTAGTGGTGAACTAGGTGGAAACACCATATATTTT.

This chain joins TRBV19 and TRBJ2-3; 10 bases match TRBD2. The V gene end was trimmed by 5 bases and the J gene end by 8 bases; junction bases not matched to a gene: 16. CDR3 size: 17 residues. Germline loops: CDR1 LNHDA, CDR2 SQIVND (reference sequence). The CDR3 region has the DNA TGTGCCAGTAGTGTTCCGACGAGCGGGGGGGCCCGGGTTACGCAGTATTTT. Translation gives CASSVPTSGGARVTQYF.

This chain links TRBV19 with TRBJ2-7; TRBD1 matches at 10 bases. Trimming cost V 2 bases and J 4 bases; bases outside gene matches: 5. CDR1 LNHDA and CDR2 SQIVND come from the germline V gene (reference sequence). This CDR3 spans 15 amino acids. The CDR3 DNA sequence: TGTGCCAGTAGTATAAATGGGGACAGGGGATACGAGCAGTACTTC. It codes for CASSINGDRGYEQYF.

The chain combines TRBV5-6 with TRBJ1-5; TRBD1 is a possible D gene (5 bases). There are 15 residues in the CDR3. Germline CDR1 SGHDT, CDR2 YYEEEE. Trimming stripped 0 bases from V and 1 base from J, with 8 bases between. The DNA of the CDR3 is TGTGCCAGCAGCTTGGCAGGGCGAAGCAATCAGCCCCAGCATTTT. Protein product: CASSLAGRSNQPQHF.

This rearrangement joins TRBV5-1 to TRBJ2-1, with D perhaps matching TRBD1 (6 bases). Germline V gene data show CDR1 as SGHRS and CDR2 as YFSETQ. This CDR3 has 16 residues. V was shortened by 4 bases and J by 0 bases, with 14 bases between the two germline ends. This CDR3 reads CASSLDRLSSYNEQFF. Here the CDR3 DNA reads TGCGCCAGCAGCCTCGACAGGCTAAGCTCCTACAATGAGCAGTTCTTC.

This sequence joins TRBV29-1 and TRBJ1-1, with a weak D call TRBD1 (5 bases). In germline, CDR1 is SQVTM, CDR2 ANQGSEA. The CDR3 covers 15 residues. V lost 6 bases to trimming and J lost 2 bases, with 19 bases between them. The CDR3 bases are TGCAGCGTATCTGGGTCGGCAGGGCCCAACACTGAAGCTTTCTTT. This translates into CSVSGSAGPNTEAFF.

The chain couples TRBV12-3 or TRBV12-4 to TRBJ1-2; D possibly corresponds to TRBD1 (6 bases). The CDR3 has 12 residues. Trimming removed 8 bases from V and 3 bases from J, with 10 bases in between. In DNA, the CDR3 is TGTGCCAGCGCCCGGACAGACTATGGCTACACCTTC. This sequence encodes CASARTDYGYTF.

The rearrangement links TRBV29-1 to TRBJ1-5, with unresolved D. Germline V lookup: CDR1 SQVTM, CDR2 ANQGSEA. The V end lost 4 bases, the J end lost 3 bases, and 10 bases lay between the germline ends. This CDR3 region has 13 residues. The CDR3 here is CSVGPDTNQPQHF. The CDR3 nucleotides are TGCAGCGTTGGGCCAGACACCAATCAGCCCCAGCATTTT.

The rearrangement uses TRBV30 and TRBJ1-1, with D perhaps matching TRBD1 (6 bases). Trimming cost V 2 bases and J 4 bases, with 11 bases left between them. Germline V gives CDR1 GTSNPN, CDR2 SVGIG (reference sequence). This CDR3 contains 13 residues. CDR3 amino acids: CAWSRTGSTEAFF. As DNA, the CDR3 is TGTGCCTGGAGTCGAACAGGGTCCACTGAAGCTTTCTTT.

V and J are TRBV30 and TRBJ2-5; D unclear. The CDR3 is 13 residues long. Germline CDR1 and CDR2: GTSNPN and SVGIG (reference sequence). The V gene lost 3 bases and the J gene lost 0 bases, with 8 bases spanning the gap. The CDR3 sequence is CAWSNTDQETQYF. The CDR3 nucleotides read TGTGCCTGGAGCAACACGGACCAAGAGACCCAGTACTTC. Combining the CDR3 with reference TRBV30 and TRBJ2-5 gives the whole variable domain SQTIHQWPATLVQPVGSPLSLECTVEGTSNPNLYWYRQAAGRGLQLLFYSVGIGQISSEVPQNLSASRPQDRQFILSSKKLLLSDSGFYLCAWSNTDQETQYFGPGTRLLVL.

This clone was observed a few times. This sequence joins TRBV5-1 and TRBJ2-7, with a possible D match to TRBD1 (5 bases). The CDR3 totals 14 residues. The V and J ends lost 4 bases and 0 bases respectively, with 11 bases between them. Germline V gene lookup returns CDR1 SGHRS and CDR2 YFSETQ. In DNA form, the CDR3 reads TGCGCCAGCAGCGCCCAGACAGACTCCTACGAGCAGTACTTC. As protein: CASSAQTDSYEQYF.

The rearrangement joins TRBV19 to TRBJ2-2; D unresolved. This CDR3 comprises 15 residues. The V gene lost 2 bases and the J gene lost 4 bases, with 11 bases spanning the gap. Germline V CDR1 and CDR2: LNHDA, SQIVND (reference sequence). The CDR3 nucleotides read TGTGCCAGTAGTATAAGTTTATTGGGCACCGGGGAGCTGTTTTTT. This translates into CASSISLLGTGELFF.

V and J are TRBV7-2 and TRBJ2-4, with 7 bases that match TRBD1. The CDR3 consists of 16 residues. J gave up 0 bases and V 5 bases, and 7 bases lay outside the gene matches. Germline CDR1 reads SGHTA; CDR2 reads FQGNSA. Written as DNA, the CDR3 is TGTGCCAGCAGCCAACAGACAGGGCTAGCCAAAAACATTCAGTACTTC. Its translation is CASSQQTGLAKNIQYF.

This chain uses TRBV2 with TRBJ2-2, with D possibly being TRBD1 (6 bases). There are 15 residues in the CDR3. V dropped 1 base and J dropped 5 bases, with 11 bases sitting between them. Germline loops: CDR1 SNHLY, CDR2 FYNNEI. The CDR3 bases are TGTGCCAGCAGTGAAGATGGGACATTAACCGGGGAGCTGTTTTTT. Its translation is CASSEDGTLTGELFF.

The chain has TRBV3-1 (or the pseudogene TRBV3-2) and TRBJ1-4, with D unclear. Germline assignment: CDR1 LGHDT and CDR2 YNNKEL (reference sequence). CDR3 length: 15 residues. Trimming shortened V by 3 bases and J by 4 bases, and 12 bases separated the two germline ends. The CDR3 loop is CASSHSDNFNEKLFF. The CDR3, as DNA: TGTGCCAGCAGCCATTCAGACAACTTTAATGAAAAACTGTTTTTT.